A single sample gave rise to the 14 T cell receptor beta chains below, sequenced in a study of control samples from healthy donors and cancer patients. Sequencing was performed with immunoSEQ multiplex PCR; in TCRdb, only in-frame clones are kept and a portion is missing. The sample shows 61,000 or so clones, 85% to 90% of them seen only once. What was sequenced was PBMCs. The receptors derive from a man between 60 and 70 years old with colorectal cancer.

The CDR3 DNA is TGTGCCAGCACTCACCCTAACGGGGGACGCGAGCAGTACTTC. Translated, it gives CASTHPNGGREQYF. The V and J genes are TRBV6-5 and TRBJ2-7; TRBD2 is a possible D gene (6 bases). The germline V and J ends were trimmed by 7 bases and 6 bases, with 19 bases remaining between them. The CDR3 is made up of 14 amino acids. Germline CDR1 MNHEY, CDR2 SVGAGI.

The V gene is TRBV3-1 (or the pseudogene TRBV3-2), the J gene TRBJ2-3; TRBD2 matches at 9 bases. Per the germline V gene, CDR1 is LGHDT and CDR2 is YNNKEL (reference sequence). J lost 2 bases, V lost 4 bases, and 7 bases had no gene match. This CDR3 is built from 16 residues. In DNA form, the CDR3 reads TGTGCCAGCAGCCTCGTAGCGGGGGAAGTCACAGATACGCAGTATTTT. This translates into CASSLVAGEVTDTQYF.

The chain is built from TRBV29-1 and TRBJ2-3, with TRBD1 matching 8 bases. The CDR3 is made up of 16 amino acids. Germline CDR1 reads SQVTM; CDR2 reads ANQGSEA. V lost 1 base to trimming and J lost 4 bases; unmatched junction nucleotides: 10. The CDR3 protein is CSVEVRTGLSADTQYF. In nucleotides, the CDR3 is TGCAGCGTTGAAGTGAGGACAGGGCTATCGGCAGATACGCAGTATTTT.

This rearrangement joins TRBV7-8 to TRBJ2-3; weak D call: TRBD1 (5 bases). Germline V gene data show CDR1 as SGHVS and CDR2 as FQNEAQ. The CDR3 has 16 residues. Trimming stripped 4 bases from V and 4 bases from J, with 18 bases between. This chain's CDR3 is CASSSEDTTPADTQYF. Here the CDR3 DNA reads TGTGCCAGCAGCTCAGAGGACACAACCCCCGCAGATACGCAGTATTTT.

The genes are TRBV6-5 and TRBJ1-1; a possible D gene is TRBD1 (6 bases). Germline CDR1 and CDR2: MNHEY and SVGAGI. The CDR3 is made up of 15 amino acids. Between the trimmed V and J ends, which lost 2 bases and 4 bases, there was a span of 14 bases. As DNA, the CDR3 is TGTGCCAGCAGTTACCTGGGGGCCAAAGGCACTGAAGCTTTCTTT. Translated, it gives CASSYLGAKGTEAFF.

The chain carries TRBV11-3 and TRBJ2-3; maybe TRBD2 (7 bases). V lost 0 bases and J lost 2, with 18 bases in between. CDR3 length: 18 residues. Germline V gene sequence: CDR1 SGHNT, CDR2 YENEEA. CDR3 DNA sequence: TGTGCCAGCAGCTTAGATCGCGGGGGCTCCACTATCACAGATACGCAGTATTTT. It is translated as CASSLDRGGSTITDTQYF.

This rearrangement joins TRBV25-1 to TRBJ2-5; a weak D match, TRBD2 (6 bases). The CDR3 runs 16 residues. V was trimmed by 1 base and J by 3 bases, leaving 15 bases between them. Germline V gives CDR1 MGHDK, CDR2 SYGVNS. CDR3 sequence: CASSELGGEPEETQYF. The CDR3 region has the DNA TGTGCCAGCAGTGAATTGGGCGGGGAGCCCGAAGAGACCCAGTACTTC.

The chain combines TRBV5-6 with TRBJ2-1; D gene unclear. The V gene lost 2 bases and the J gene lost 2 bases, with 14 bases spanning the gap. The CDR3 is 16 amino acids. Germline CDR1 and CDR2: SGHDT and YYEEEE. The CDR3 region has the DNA TGTGCCAGCAGCTTCCTCGGGTCCCCCCCCTACAATGAGCAGTTCTTC. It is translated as CASSFLGSPPYNEQFF.

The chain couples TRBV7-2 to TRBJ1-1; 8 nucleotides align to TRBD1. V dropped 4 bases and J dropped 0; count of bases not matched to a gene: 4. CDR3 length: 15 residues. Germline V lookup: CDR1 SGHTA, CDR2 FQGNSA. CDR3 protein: CASSWDRRLNTEAFF. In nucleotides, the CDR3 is TGTGCCAGCAGCTGGGACAGGAGATTGAACACTGAAGCTTTCTTT.

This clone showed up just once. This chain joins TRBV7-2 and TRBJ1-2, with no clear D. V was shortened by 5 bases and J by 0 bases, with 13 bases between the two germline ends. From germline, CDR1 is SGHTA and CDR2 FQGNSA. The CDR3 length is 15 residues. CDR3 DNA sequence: TGTGCCAGCAGCGCATGGCCGGAAACTAACTATGGCTACACCTTC. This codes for CASSAWPETNYGYTF. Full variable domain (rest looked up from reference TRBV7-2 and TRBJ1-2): GAGVSQSPSNKVTEKGKDVELRCDPISGHTALYWYRQSLGQGLEFLIYFQGNSAPDKSGLPSDRFSAERTGGSVSTLTIQRTQQEDSAVYLCASSAWPETNYGYTFGSGTRLTVV.

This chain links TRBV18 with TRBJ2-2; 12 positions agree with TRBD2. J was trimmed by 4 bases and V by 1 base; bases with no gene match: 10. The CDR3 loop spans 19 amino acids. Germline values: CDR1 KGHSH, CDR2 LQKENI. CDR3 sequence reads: CASSPRRTSGGNRTGELFF. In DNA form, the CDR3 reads TGTGCCAGCTCACCACGTCGAACTAGCGGGGGGAACCGCACCGGGGAGCTGTTTTTT.

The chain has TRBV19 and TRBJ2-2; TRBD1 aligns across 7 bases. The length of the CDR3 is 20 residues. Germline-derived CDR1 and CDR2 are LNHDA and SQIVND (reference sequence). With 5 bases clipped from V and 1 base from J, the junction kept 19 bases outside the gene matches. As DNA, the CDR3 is TGTGCCAGTAGTGCGATAAACCTCTCACTGGGACAGAGGAACACCGGGGAGCTGTTTTTT. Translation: CASSAINLSLGQRNTGELFF.

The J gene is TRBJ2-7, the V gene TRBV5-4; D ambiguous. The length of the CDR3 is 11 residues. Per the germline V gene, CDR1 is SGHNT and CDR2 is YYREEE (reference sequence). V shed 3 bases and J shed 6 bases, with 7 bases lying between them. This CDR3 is CASSYRAEQYF. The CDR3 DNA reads TGTGCCAGCAGCTATCGGGCCGAGCAGTACTTC.

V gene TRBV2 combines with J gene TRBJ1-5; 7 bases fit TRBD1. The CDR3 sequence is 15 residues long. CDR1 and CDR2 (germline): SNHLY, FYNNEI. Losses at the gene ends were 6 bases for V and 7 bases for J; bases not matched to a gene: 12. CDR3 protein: CASSVRGGAGQPQHF. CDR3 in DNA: TGTGCCAGCAGCGTCAGGGGGGGGGCAGGGCAGCCCCAGCATTTT.